This is a list of T cell receptor beta chains from one sample in a study of T cell changes during pregnancy in multiple sclerosis. TCRdb keeps only in-frame clones here, not all; method: immunoSEQ multiplex PCR. The table lists around 120,000 clones, 91% of them singletons, with approximately 3.5% in the top ten. The sample here was peripheral blood, taken after pregnancy. All receptors derive from a female donor with multiple sclerosis, enrolled in a pregnancy study. CDR3s leave out the opening cysteine and the closing phenylalanine or tryptophan.

v_gene	len	CDR3aa
TRBV7-6	12	ASSLAGEYNEQF
TRBV7-7	11	ASSLAGTGEQY
TRBV28	12	ASSLTGTLETQY
TRBV2	12	ASSVQGRHTEAF
TRBV4-2	12	ASSQDQSQAWQY
TRBV19	14	ASSPQRARGNTEAF
TRBV7-6	13	ASTKSSGGQETQY
TRBV6-1	14	ASSEFTHRGRETQY
TRBV7-9	12	ASSLGTAQETQY
TRBV18	10	ASSPIAYEQY
TRBV7-9	14	ASSLESSRWNEKLF
TRBV19	10	ASTPGSYGYT
TRBV9	12	ASSVVSLPTEAF
TRBV18	13	ASSPMAGTAYEQY
TRBV13	12	ASSVDRGETEAF
TRBV11-2	14	ASSSPPGLNHNEQF
TRBV23-1	14	ASSQQGQGNTGELF
TRBV29-1	12	SVVAGGQGQPQH
TRBV27	11	ASMAWANTEAF
TRBV13	13	ASSPSETPAHGYT
TRBV5-1	13	ASSLESYALYEQY
TRBV9	12	ASSVRGRTDTQY
TRBV29-1	11	SVGVAGDNEQF
TRBV5-6	13	ASSSGVKLQETQY
TRBV2	14	ASSEGRTELHYGYT
TRBV4-1	12	ASSQARFNSPLH
TRBV19	13	ASSTTGGMNTEAF
TRBV10-3	13	AIGGGQAGANVLT
TRBV11-2	16	ASSLARTGGKRNTEAF
TRBV19	14	ASKDRPGSPYNEQF
TRBV11-2	13	ASSSPSTGRYEQY
TRBV5-6	11	ASSWGRSSPLH
TRBV27	14	ASSTLAGLSTDTQY
TRBV5-1	16	ASSLGARLAGGYNEQF
TRBV9	14	ASSANSDYPGYEQY
TRBV10-3	11	AISGGGDTEAF
TRBV10-1	13	ARGQQGFGNQPQH
TRBV6-1	12	ASPGTSVSYEQY
TRBV2	14	ASSWGQQINNQPQH
TRBV20-1	7	SAYPGYT
TRBV7-2	13	ASSWGLAAQETQY
TRBV7-3	12	ASSQGRLAETQY
TRBV7-9	15	ASSLHQKTASNQPQH
TRBV15	14	ATSRYSPTPSGGYT
TRBV4-1	11	ASSQESQEKAF
TRBV7-3	11	ASSLTIDYEQF
TRBV10-1	12	ASSGKTDRNEQF
TRBV5-1	10	ASRADGAEAF
TRBV4-1	13	ASTATLYSTDTQY
TRBV2	8	ASRTTGTF
TRBV7-8	14	ASSFYLAGVTDTQY
TRBV6-1	12	ASRETARGKTQY
TRBV18	12	ASSLDRGSYGYT
TRBV15	14	ATSSGDRGREDTQY
TRBV6-5	13	ASSPGGRSNQPQH
TRBV9	13	ASSVDPGANTEAF
TRBV29-1	18	SVGKKGRLEGQGLGDTQY
TRBV10-3	14	AISTTDPSYNSPLH